Listed below are T cell receptor beta chains from one sample, sequenced in a study of cytomegalovirus exposure and HLA in healthy donors. TCRdb's copy holds only in-frame clones and misses some; the assay was immunoSEQ multiplex PCR. The sample includes 150,000 to 200,000 clones, around 77% of them seen just once. The sequenced sample consisted of PBMCs. The source is a female donor in good health and CMV-seronegative. CDR3s include the opening cysteine and the closing phenylalanine or tryptophan. D genes are given only for firm matches. Size is stated for part of the rows, as once, few or many counts, or as a class when the clone is expanded.

size: -; V: TRBV7-2; D: -; J: TRBJ2-5; DNA: TGTGCCAGCAGCCCAGCAGGGTTAGAGACCCAGTACTTC; CDR3: CASSPAGLETQYF
size: -; V: TRBV5-1; D: TRBD1; J: TRBJ1-2; DNA: TGCGCCAGCAGCTTGGATCGGACAGGGGATGGCTACACCTTC; CDR3: CASSLDRTGDGYTF
size: -; V: TRBV10-3; D: TRBD1; J: TRBJ1-5; DNA: TGTGCCATCAGTGAGCCTGGGAGGCAGGGGGCAGGCCAGCCCCAGCATTTT; CDR3: CAISEPGRQGAGQPQHF
size: few; V: TRBV7-9; D: -; J: TRBJ2-3; DNA: TGTGCCAGCAGCCATAAGAAGGAGAGGCACGCAGATACGCAGTATTTT; CDR3: CASSHKKERHADTQYF
size: -; V: TRBV5-1; D: TRBD1; J: TRBJ1-3; DNA: TGCGCCAGCAGCCACCGGACAGGGGCTGGAAACACCATATATTTT; CDR3: CASSHRTGAGNTIYF
size: -; V: TRBV9; D: -; J: TRBJ1-2; DNA: TGTGCCAGCAGCGTAGTGGCAGGGAACTATGGCTACACCTTC; CDR3: CASSVVAGNYGYTF
size: -; V: TRBV7-8; D: TRBD1; J: TRBJ1-2; DNA: TGTGCCAGCAGCCAGGGACAGGGGGCCTATGGCTACACCTTC; CDR3: CASSQGQGAYGYTF
size: -; V: TRBV28; D: TRBD1; J: TRBJ2-7; DNA: TGTGCCAGCAGGGGGACAGGGGGTGGAACCTACGAGCAGTACTTC; CDR3: CASRGTGGGTYEQYF
size: -; V: TRBV7-2; D: -; J: TRBJ1-4; DNA: TGTGCCAGCAGCTTAGCGCGGGGGCTCACTAATGAAAAACTGTTTTTT; CDR3: CASSLARGLTNEKLFF
size: -; V: TRBV28; D: TRBD2; J: TRBJ2-1; DNA: TGTGCCAGCAGTCTGGTAGCGGGTAGCTCCTACAATGAGCAGTTCTTC; CDR3: CASSLVAGSSYNEQFF
size: once; V: TRBV5-6; D: TRBD1; J: TRBJ2-3; DNA: TGTGCCAGCAGCCGGGGACAGATGAGCACAGATACGCAGTATTTT; CDR3: CASSRGQMSTDTQYF
size: -; V: TRBV18; D: -; J: TRBJ1-6; DNA: TGTGCCAGCTCACCACGGTTGCAGGTTATAGATTCACCCCTCCACTTT; CDR3: CASSPRLQVIDSPLHF
size: -; V: TRBV9; D: -; J: TRBJ1-3; DNA: TGTGCCAGCAGCCAAGACCAGGTTGGAAACACCATATATTTT; CDR3: CASSQDQVGNTIYF
size: once; V: TRBV28; D: -; J: TRBJ1-2; DNA: TGTGCCAGCAACGCGGGGCCAACTACCCGCTACACCTTC; CDR3: CASNAGPTTRYTF
size: -; V: TRBV19; D: -; J: TRBJ2-1; DNA: TGTGCCAGTAGTATAGCCGGCTCCTACAATGAGCAGTTCTTC; CDR3: CASSIAGSYNEQFF
size: -; V: TRBV11-2; D: -; J: TRBJ1-2; DNA: TGTGCCAGCAGCTATGGGACAACTTTCTATGGCTACACCTTC; CDR3: CASSYGTTFYGYTF
size: -; V: TRBV11-2; D: -; J: TRBJ1-3; DNA: TGTGCCAGCAGACTCGTGGACCGGGACAAGAAAACCCCTGGAAACACCATATATTTT; CDR3: CASRLVDRDKKTPGNTIYF
size: -; V: TRBV15; D: TRBD2; J: TRBJ2-3; DNA: TGTGCCACCAGCAGAGAAAGCGGGAGTAACACAGATACGCAGTATTTT; CDR3: CATSRESGSNTDTQYF
size: -; V: TRBV9; D: TRBD1; J: TRBJ2-7; DNA: TGTGCCAGGGCCCTAGGGACAGTTAACTACGAGCAGTACTTC; CDR3: CARALGTVNYEQYF
size: -; V: TRBV7-2; D: -; J: TRBJ2-5; DNA: TGTGCCAGCAGCTTAGCCGTGACAGAAGAGACCCAGTACTTC; CDR3: CASSLAVTEETQYF
size: few; V: TRBV19; D: TRBD1; J: TRBJ1-3; DNA: TGTGCCAGTAGTATTCGTGGACAGGGTTCGGGAAACACCATATATTTT; CDR3: CASSIRGQGSGNTIYF
size: -; V: TRBV7-9; D: -; J: TRBJ2-5; DNA: TGTGCCACCGCGGCGCACCGGGTGGAGACCCAGTACTTC; CDR3: CATAAHRVETQYF
size: -; V: TRBV12-5; D: -; J: TRBJ1-1; DNA: TGTGCTAGTGGCCCGGACAGCGTGAACACTGAAGCTTTCTTT; CDR3: CASGPDSVNTEAFF
size: -; V: TRBV9; D: TRBD2; J: TRBJ2-7; DNA: TGTGCCAGCAGCTCCGGACTAGCGAGGGGCGAGCAGTACTTC; CDR3: CASSSGLARGEQYF
size: -; V: TRBV4-1; D: TRBD1; J: TRBJ2-7; DNA: TGCGCCAGCAGGACCGACAGGGGTGCCTACGAGCAGTACTTC; CDR3: CASRTDRGAYEQYF
size: -; V: TRBV7-8; D: -; J: TRBJ1-1; DNA: TGTGCCAGCAGCGGGCGGGACCATAAATTGAACACTGAAGCTTTCTTT; CDR3: CASSGRDHKLNTEAFF
size: -; V: TRBV19; D: -; J: TRBJ1-5; DNA: TGTGCCAGTAGTAGACAGACGCAGAATCAGCCCCAGCATTTT; CDR3: CASSRQTQNQPQHF
size: -; V: TRBV4-2; D: TRBD1; J: TRBJ2-7; DNA: TGTGCCAGCAGCCCGGCCGGGACAGGGTTCTCCTACGAGCAGTACTTC; CDR3: CASSPAGTGFSYEQYF
size: once; V: TRBV2; D: -; J: TRBJ2-7; DNA: TGTGCCACCATGGTCTGGAAGGGGTACTCCTACGAGCAGTACTTC; CDR3: CATMVWKGYSYEQYF
size: -; V: TRBV9; D: -; J: TRBJ1-6; DNA: TGTGCCAGCAGCACCGGACAGAGCTCCTATAATTCACCCCTCCACTTT; CDR3: CASSTGQSSYNSPLHF
size: few; V: TRBV7-3; D: -; J: TRBJ2-7; DNA: TGTGCCAGCAGCTTAATGCAAGGGGTCGCCGAGCAGTACTTC; CDR3: CASSLMQGVAEQYF
size: -; V: TRBV19; D: -; J: TRBJ1-5; DNA: TGTGCCAGTAGTATAGATCGAGCTCAGCCCCAGCATTTT; CDR3: CASSIDRAQPQHF
size: -; V: TRBV2; D: TRBD1; J: TRBJ2-3; DNA: TGTGCCAGCAGTGGGACAGGCGCAGATACGCAGTATTTT; CDR3: CASSGTGADTQYF
size: -; V: TRBV7-2; D: TRBD1; J: TRBJ2-5; DNA: TGTGCCAGCAGCTTATCCGGGACAGGTGTTGGGACCCAGTACTTC; CDR3: CASSLSGTGVGTQYF
size: few; V: TRBV7-9; D: -; J: TRBJ2-7; DNA: TGTTCCAGCAGCTTAGCCACGGACGAGCAGTACTTC; CDR3: CSSSLATDEQYF
size: once; V: TRBV19; D: TRBD2; J: TRBJ2-7; DNA: TGTGCCAGTAGTATAGCCCTAGGACTAGCTTCATCCGAGCAGTACTTC; CDR3: CASSIALGLASSEQYF
size: few; V: TRBV6-5; D: TRBD1; J: TRBJ1-1; DNA: TGTGCCAGCAGTCACCGGGACAGGGGGCTGATGGCTTTCTTT; CDR3: CASSHRDRGLMAFF
size: once; V: TRBV28; D: TRBD1; J: TRBJ2-5; DNA: TGTGCCAGCAACTCCCCCGGGACAGTCCAAGAGACCCAGTACTTC; CDR3: CASNSPGTVQETQYF
size: -; V: TRBV2; D: TRBD2; J: TRBJ2-1; DNA: TGTGCCAGCAGTGAGAGACTAGCGGAACTCGGCAATGAGCAGTTCTTC; CDR3: CASSERLAELGNEQFF
size: -; V: TRBV11-2; D: -; J: TRBJ1-1; DNA: TGTGCCAGCAGCGTCCGAGGCGCGGGGAACACTGAAGCTTTCTTT; CDR3: CASSVRGAGNTEAFF
size: -; V: TRBV18; D: TRBD1; J: TRBJ2-7; DNA: TGTGCCAGCTCACCACCCGGGACAGGGGCTTACGAGCAGTACTTC; CDR3: CASSPPGTGAYEQYF
size: -; V: TRBV7-9; D: TRBD2; J: TRBJ2-5; DNA: TGTTCCAGCAGCACAAATGGCGGACTAGCGGGAGGAGAGACCCAGTACTTC; CDR3: CSSSTNGGLAGGETQYF
size: -; V: TRBV5-6; D: TRBD2; J: TRBJ2-7; DNA: TGTGCCAGCAGCTTGAATCGGGGGGTCTACGAGCAGTACTTC; CDR3: CASSLNRGVYEQYF
size: -; V: TRBV9; D: -; J: TRBJ1-6; DNA: TGTGCCAGCAGCGTTCCTATAGATTCGGATTCACCCCTCCACTTT; CDR3: CASSVPIDSDSPLHF
size: once; V: TRBV5-4; D: TRBD1; J: TRBJ1-1; DNA: TGTGCCAGCAGCTCGGCAGGGGGAGGCACTGAAGCTTTCTTT; CDR3: CASSSAGGGTEAFF